Included here is one TCR beta chain sequence, with context. The source of the sample is a study of T-cell reconstitution after alpha-beta-depleted transplantation in children. A TCRbeta library incorporating unique molecular identifiers was prepared. TCRdb independently ran MiXCR on the PCR reads; one entry per CDR3 protein. The data show approximately 130,000 distinct CDR3 sequences, about 9.9% seen once. The germline gives CDR1 SQVTM, CDR2 ANQGSEA. This CDR3 is 13 amino acids long. The V gene end was trimmed by 6 bases and the J gene end by 1 base; junction bases not matched to a gene: 3. The sequence was obtained from a girl less than two years old who had a stem cell transplant for combined immunodeficiency, so the T cells may come from the graft donor. Sequencing was performed on PBMCs, mostly from graft donor cells, taken 180 days after TCRalphabeta/CD19-depleted stem cell transplant. The V and J genes are TRBV29-1 and TRBJ2-3, with TRBD2 matching over 8 bases. CDR3 amino acids: CSVRRGGTDTQYF. In nucleotides, the CDR3 is TGCAGCGTAAGGCGGGGGGGCACAGATACGCAGTATTTT.